What follows are 6 T cell receptor beta chains derived from one specimen sequenced in a study of blood T cell repertoires in COVID-19. The data were produced by immunoSEQ multiplex PCR, yet TCRdb's version contains in-frame clones alone and is incomplete. The sample holds some 450,000 clones, about 90% seen once. The specimen sequenced was peripheral blood. The source of these receptors is a young man with COVID-19, enrolled during active disease.

The chain recombines TRBV11-1 with TRBJ2-7; 11 nucleotides line up with TRBD2. Germline V gives CDR1 SGHAT, CDR2 FQDESV (reference sequence). CDR3 length: 15 amino acids. J gave up 4 bases and V 3 bases, and 5 bases lay outside the gene matches. CDR3 sequence reads: CASSFGGTSGYEQYF. The CDR3 region has the DNA TGTGCCAGCAGCTTTGGGGGGACTAGCGGTTACGAGCAGTACTTC.

V gene TRBV11-3 combines with J gene TRBJ1-3, with D possibly being TRBD1 (6 bases). V was cut by 8 bases and J by 8 bases, with 28 bases left in between. CDR1 and CDR2 from the germline V gene are SGHNT and YENEEA. The CDR3 is made up of 17 amino acids. In nucleotides, the CDR3 is TGTGCCAGCCTACGCCGGGGGGCGCGGTTCAATCGGGACACCATATATTTT. It codes for CASLRRGARFNRDTIYF.

The chain joins TRBV4-1 to TRBJ2-7; 10 bases agree with TRBD2. Unmatched junction bases numbered 1, after V lost 0 bases and J lost 2 bases. CDR1 MGHRA and CDR2 YSYEKL come from the germline V gene. The CDR3 runs 15 residues. The CDR3: CASSQDLAGAYEQYF. The CDR3 bases are TGCGCCAGCAGCCAAGATCTAGCGGGGGCCTACGAGCAGTACTTC.

The chain carries TRBV25-1 and TRBJ2-7; 9 bases fit TRBD2. With 5 bases clipped from V and 6 bases from J, the junction kept 11 bases outside the gene matches. Germline CDR1 MGHDK, CDR2 SYGVNS. The CDR3 runs to 15 residues. The CDR3 reads CASSTLGGGAFEQYF. Here the CDR3 DNA reads TGTGCCAGCAGTACCCTGGGCGGGGGGGCCTTCGAGCAGTACTTC.

The V gene is TRBV14, the J gene TRBJ2-1, with 8 positions matching TRBD2. The CDR3 has 16 residues. Germline V lookup: CDR1 SGHDN, CDR2 FVKESK. V shed 0 bases, J shed 8 bases, and the junction held 9 bases outside the gene matches. CDR3 residues: CASSQDWLAGRYEQFF. CDR3 sequence (DNA): TGTGCCAGCAGCCAAGATTGGTTAGCGGGAAGATATGAGCAGTTCTTC.

This chain's CDR3 is CASSDGGGLTDTQYF. In DNA form, the CDR3 reads TGTGCCAGCAGTGACGGGGGAGGACTCACAGATACGCAGTATTTT. The chain combines TRBV25-1 with TRBJ2-3, with D possibly TRBD2 on 6 matching bases. The V gene lost 3 bases and the J gene lost 2 bases, with 12 bases spanning the gap. The CDR3 is made up of 15 amino acids. Per germline, CDR1 MGHDK and CDR2 SYGVNS.